A selection of T cell receptor beta chains follows, all from one sample in a study of cytomegalovirus exposure and HLA in healthy donors. Here immunoSEQ multiplex PCR was the method, and the copy in TCRdb shows in-frame clones only, minus some. The data hold over 95,000 clones, with 60% to 85% observed a single time. The sample was PBMCs. The receptors originated from a female donor in good health and CMV-seronegative. The CDR3 runs from the conserved cysteine through the conserved F or W. D genes are given only for firm matches. Part of the rows lack a size; the others show once, few, many or a class for expanded clones.

V: TRBV6-1; size: .; J: TRBJ1-2; D: .; CDR3: CASSGRGYNYGYTF; DNA: TGTGCCAGCAGTGGACGGGGATATAACTATGGCTACACCTTC
V: TRBV4-1; size: once; J: TRBJ2-2; D: .; CDR3: CASSSKTLNTGELFF; DNA: TGCGCCAGCAGCTCCAAGACATTGAACACCGGGGAGCTGTTTTTT
V: TRBV19; size: .; J: TRBJ2-3; D: .; CDR3: CATSRDAVGADTQYF; DNA: TGTGCCACCTCTCGCGACGCCGTAGGGGCAGATACGCAGTATTTT
V: TRBV7-2; size: once; J: TRBJ2-1; D: .; CDR3: CASTPGRGNEQFF; DNA: TGTGCCAGCACCCCCGGGCGGGGCAATGAGCAGTTCTTC
V: TRBV18; size: .; J: TRBJ2-7; D: .; CDR3: CASSPQLSGSYYEQYF; DNA: TGTGCCAGCTCACCACAACTGAGCGGCAGCTACTACGAGCAGTACTTC
V: TRBV5-1; size: .; J: TRBJ1-1; D: .; CDR3: CASSLGSPNTEAFF; DNA: TGCGCCAGCAGCTTGGGGAGCCCGAACACTGAAGCTTTCTTT
V: TRBV5-1; size: .; J: TRBJ2-3; D: .; CDR3: CASSSEGRFTDTQYF; DNA: TGCGCCAGCAGCTCGGAGGGCAGATTCACAGATACGCAGTATTTT
V: TRBV6-1; size: .; J: TRBJ1-2; D: .; CDR3: CASSPRGGPDGYTF; DNA: TGTGCCAGCAGTCCCCGAGGTGGTCCGGATGGCTACACCTTC
V: TRBV10-3; size: .; J: TRBJ2-7; D: .; CDR3: CAISESNPGEVKTYEQYF; DNA: TGTGCCATCAGTGAGTCGAATCCAGGGGAAGTCAAGACCTACGAGCAGTACTTC
V: TRBV18; size: once; J: TRBJ2-2; D: TRBD2; CDR3: CASSPPYGRTSGGANTGELFF; DNA: TGTGCCAGCTCACCACCGTATGGAAGGACTAGCGGGGGGGCTAACACCGGGGAGCTGTTTTTT
V: TRBV21-1; size: .; J: TRBJ2-5; D: .; CDR3: CASSKERTYQETQYF; DNA: TGTGCCAGCAGCAAAGAAAGAACTTACCAAGAGACCCAGTACTTC
V: TRBV9; size: once; J: TRBJ2-5; D: .; CDR3: CASSGLRETQYF; DNA: TGTGCCAGCAGCGGACTTAGAGAGACCCAGTACTTC
V: TRBV27; size: .; J: TRBJ2-1; D: TRBD2; CDR3: CACRDGTSNEQFF; DNA: TGTGCCTGCAGGGATGGGACTAGCAATGAGCAGTTCTTC
V: TRBV13; size: .; J: TRBJ2-3; D: TRBD2; CDR3: CASSSPGGGNTDTQYF; DNA: TGTGCCAGCAGCTCCCCGGGCGGGGGAAACACAGATACGCAGTATTTT
V: TRBV2; size: once; J: TRBJ2-2; D: TRBD1; CDR3: CASSDRQGDTGELFF; DNA: TGTGCCAGCAGTGATCGACAGGGTGACACCGGGGAGCTGTTTTTT
V: TRBV5-1; size: .; J: TRBJ1-2; D: .; CDR3: CASSLGVGLELGYTF; DNA: TGCGCCAGCAGCTTGGGCGTTGGACTGGAGCTTGGCTACACCTTC
V: TRBV11-2; size: once; J: TRBJ1-6; D: .; CDR3: CASSSGAYNSPLHF; DNA: TGTGCCAGCAGCTCCGGGGCCTATAATTCACCCCTCCACTTT
V: TRBV30; size: .; J: TRBJ1-5; D: TRBD1; CDR3: CAWSPATGEGQPQHF; DNA: TGTGCCTGGAGCCCTGCGACAGGGGAAGGTCAGCCCCAGCATTTT
V: TRBV7-9; size: .; J: TRBJ2-5; D: TRBD2; CDR3: CASSLVAGEETQYF; DNA: TGTGCCAGCAGCTTAGTAGCGGGGGAAGAGACCCAGTACTTC
V: TRBV18; size: .; J: TRBJ1-3; D: .; CDR3: CASTSGTPEGNTIYF; DNA: TGTGCCAGCACGTCCGGGACACCCGAGGGAAACACCATATATTTT
V: TRBV27; size: .; J: TRBJ2-7; D: TRBD1; CDR3: CASSPRQGFLREQYF; DNA: TGTGCCAGCAGTCCCAGACAGGGGTTCTTACGCGAGCAGTACTTC
V: TRBV10-2; size: once; J: TRBJ2-1; D: TRBD1; CDR3: CASSDRGRGNEQFF; DNA: TGCGCCAGCTCCGACAGGGGACGTGGCAATGAGCAGTTCTTC
V: TRBV6-1; size: .; J: TRBJ1-2; D: .; CDR3: CASSTGPRARGYTF; DNA: TGTGCCAGCAGTACCGGGCCGAGGGCGCGGGGCTACACCTTC
V: TRBV5-6; size: once; J: TRBJ2-7; D: .; CDR3: CASSLALRGPYEQYF; DNA: TGTGCCAGCAGCTTGGCCTTGCGGGGTCCCTACGAGCAGTACTTC
V: TRBV27; size: .; J: TRBJ1-1; D: TRBD1; CDR3: CASSVDRGSTEAFF; DNA: TGTGCCAGCAGCGTGGACAGGGGATCAACTGAAGCTTTCTTT
V: TRBV30; size: once; J: TRBJ1-2; D: .; CDR3: CAWSVEGFYGYTF; DNA: TGTGCCTGGAGTGTGGAGGGTTTCTATGGCTACACCTTC
V: TRBV6-5; size: once; J: TRBJ2-5; D: TRBD2; CDR3: CASSYLAGGQETQYF; DNA: TGTGCCAGCAGTTACTTAGCGGGGGGACAAGAGACCCAGTACTTC
V: TRBV7-9; size: .; J: TRBJ2-1; D: TRBD1; CDR3: CASSPDRGAYNEQFF; DNA: TGTGCCAGCAGCCCGGACAGGGGTGCCTACAATGAGCAGTTCTTC
V: TRBV6-1; size: few; J: TRBJ2-7; D: .; CDR3: CASSAGDSYEQYF; DNA: TGTGCCAGCAGCGCAGGGGATTCCTACGAGCAGTACTTC
V: TRBV7-2; size: .; J: TRBJ2-7; D: TRBD1; CDR3: CASSFRQGNEQYF; DNA: TGTGCCAGCAGCTTTAGACAGGGAAACGAGCAGTACTTC
V: TRBV15; size: .; J: TRBJ1-1; D: TRBD1; CDR3: CATNKGGSMNTEAFF; DNA: TGTGCCACCAACAAAGGGGGCTCCATGAACACTGAAGCTTTCTTT
V: TRBV7-9; size: .; J: TRBJ2-1; D: .; CDR3: CASSGRFRLGNNEQFF; DNA: TGTGCCAGCAGCGGGAGGTTTCGGTTGGGAAACAATGAGCAGTTCTTC
V: TRBV4-1; size: .; J: TRBJ1-1; D: .; CDR3: CASSQGTLAAFF; DNA: TGCGCCAGCAGCCAAGGAACCCTGGCAGCTTTCTTT
V: TRBV5-1; size: .; J: TRBJ2-7; D: TRBD2; CDR3: CASSLIGSGLAGASYEQYF; DNA: TGCGCCAGCAGCTTGATTGGGTCCGGGCTAGCGGGGGCCTCCTACGAGCAGTACTTC
V: TRBV5-4; size: once; J: TRBJ2-7; D: .; CDR3: CASSYRGGEQYF; DNA: TGTGCCAGCAGCTACAGGGGAGGCGAGCAGTACTTC
V: TRBV2; size: .; J: TRBJ1-2; D: TRBD1; CDR3: CASSRRGQDGYTF; DNA: TGTGCCAGCAGCCGACGGGGACAGGATGGCTACACCTTC
V: TRBV7-5; size: once; J: TRBJ2-7; D: .; CDR3: CARERMAYEQYF; DNA: TGTGCAAGGGAGCGGATGGCCTACGAGCAGTACTTC
V: TRBV2; size: .; J: TRBJ2-7; D: TRBD1; CDR3: CASSEGASSGGEQYF; DNA: TGTGCCAGCAGTGAGGGGGCTTCGTCAGGGGGCGAGCAGTACTTC
V: TRBV6-5; size: .; J: TRBJ1-1; D: TRBD1; CDR3: CASTLDRAAEAFF; DNA: TGTGCCAGCACCTTGGACAGGGCTGCTGAAGCTTTCTTT
V: TRBV6-5; size: few; J: TRBJ1-1; D: .; CDR3: CASSYSLQASNTEAFF; DNA: TGTGCCAGCAGTTACTCGTTACAGGCTAGTAACACTGAAGCTTTCTTT
V: TRBV7-3; size: .; J: TRBJ2-3; D: TRBD2; CDR3: CASSSSGLATDTQYF; DNA: TGTGCCAGCAGCTCCTCGGGACTAGCAACAGATACGCAGTATTTT
V: TRBV2; size: .; J: TRBJ1-5; D: TRBD1; CDR3: CASSPQGGQPQHF; DNA: TGTGCCAGCAGTCCGCAGGGGGGTCAGCCCCAGCATTTT
V: TRBV11-1; size: .; J: TRBJ1-5; D: TRBD1; CDR3: CASSSGQGSQPQHF; DNA: TGTGCCAGCAGCTCCGGACAGGGAAGTCAGCCCCAGCATTTT
V: TRBV6-1; size: .; J: TRBJ1-1; D: TRBD1; CDR3: CASSAPGQGAAFF; DNA: TGTGCCAGCAGTGCACCGGGACAGGGGGCGGCTTTCTTT
V: TRBV27; size: once; J: TRBJ1-2; D: .; CDR3: CASKSFNYGYTF; DNA: TGTGCCAGCAAGAGCTTTAACTATGGCTACACCTTC
V: TRBV27; size: .; J: TRBJ2-3; D: .; CDR3: CASSLSGRSTDTQYF; DNA: TGTGCCAGCAGTTTATCTGGCAGAAGCACAGATACGCAGTATTTT
V: TRBV4-2; size: few; J: TRBJ1-1; D: TRBD1; CDR3: CASSGQGSNTEAFF; DNA: TGTGCCAGCAGCGGACAGGGGAGTAACACTGAAGCTTTCTTT
V: TRBV4-1; size: .; J: TRBJ1-1; D: .; CDR3: CASSQERGFTTEAFF; DNA: TGCGCCAGCAGCCAAGAAAGAGGGTTCACCACTGAAGCTTTCTTT
V: TRBV28; size: .; J: TRBJ1-2; D: .; CDR3: CASSAGIGGYTF; DNA: TGTGCCAGCAGTGCAGGAATTGGAGGCTACACCTTC
V: TRBV4-3; size: .; J: TRBJ1-4; D: .; CDR3: CASSQLLDPGNEKLFF; DNA: TGCGCCAGCAGCCAGTTACTTGATCCAGGGAATGAAAAACTGTTTTTT
V: TRBV7-6; size: .; J: TRBJ2-2; D: TRBD1; CDR3: CASSLGDSSNTGELFF; DNA: TGTGCCAGCAGCTTAGGGGACAGTTCGAACACCGGGGAGCTGTTTTTT
V: TRBV10-3; size: .; J: TRBJ1-2; D: .; CDR3: CAISERQGEGYTF; DNA: TGTGCCATCAGTGAAAGGCAGGGCGAAGGCTACACCTTC
V: TRBV11-2; size: .; J: TRBJ2-2; D: .; CDR3: CASSTRDSALTGELFF; DNA: TGTGCCAGCAGCACTCGGGACTCCGCACTCACCGGGGAGCTGTTTTTT